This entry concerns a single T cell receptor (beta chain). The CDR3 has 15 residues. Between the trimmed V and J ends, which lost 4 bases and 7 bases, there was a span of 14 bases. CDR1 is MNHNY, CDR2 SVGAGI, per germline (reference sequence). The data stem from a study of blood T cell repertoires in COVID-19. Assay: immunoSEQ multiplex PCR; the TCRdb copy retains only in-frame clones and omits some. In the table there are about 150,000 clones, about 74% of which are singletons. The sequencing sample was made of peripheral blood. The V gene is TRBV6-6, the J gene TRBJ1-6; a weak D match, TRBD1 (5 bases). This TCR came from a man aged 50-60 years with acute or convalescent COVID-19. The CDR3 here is CASSLKQGENSPLHF. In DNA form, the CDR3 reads TGTGCCAGCAGTTTAAAGCAAGGGGAAAATTCACCCCTCCACTTT.